This T cell receptor beta chain stems from a study of T cells in localized non-small cell lung cancer. Data came from immunoSEQ multiplex PCR; TCRdb stores just in-frame clones and leaves some out. Among fewer than 30,000 clones listed, about 90% were seen once. A remark on this clone: Its antigen is still unknown.

The ends were cut back, 3 bases at V and 0 bases at J, with 6 bases in the middle. This CDR3 has 14 amino acids. CDR1 is MDHEN and CDR2 is SYDVKM in the germline V gene. Overall study findings and caveats: Longer overall survival was seen with higher T cell density measured in blood.

The sequencing used peripheral blood, collected before any cancer treatment. The TCR originated in a woman aged 35-75 years with stage I lung adenocarcinoma. The rearrangement uses TRBV28 and TRBJ1-3; D not certain. CDR3: CASSLWGSGNTIYF. The CDR3 nucleotides read TGTGCCAGCAGTTTGTGGGGCTCTGGAAACACCATATATTTT.